The rows below give T cell receptor beta chains drawn from one sample of a study of blood T cell repertoires in COVID-19. Profiling relied on immunoSEQ multiplex PCR, and the TCRdb table lists in-frame clones only, not all of them. There are 250,000 to 350,000 clones in the sample; 85% to 90% occur only once, and roughly 10% lies in the top ten. The specimen was peripheral blood. These receptors originate from a woman aged 25-40 years with COVID-19, enrolled during active disease. Each CDR3 is given without its conserved first and last residue. A D gene is named only where the DNA matches it firmly. Size tells how often a clone was seen (once, few, many) or the class of an expanded clone, and some rows leave it out.

j_call: TRBJ2-1
v_call: TRBV9
clone_size: -
d_call: TRBD2
cdr3_aa: ASSGLAGGNEQF

j_call: TRBJ1-1
v_call: TRBV4-1
clone_size: -
d_call: -
cdr3_aa: ASSQVGANTEAF

j_call: TRBJ2-4
v_call: TRBV2
clone_size: -
d_call: -
cdr3_aa: ASREQGLAKNIQY

j_call: TRBJ2-7
v_call: TRBV4-1
clone_size: -
d_call: TRBD2
cdr3_aa: ASSQDSSGTSGRAYEQY

j_call: TRBJ1-1
v_call: TRBV7-3
clone_size: -
d_call: -
cdr3_aa: ASSLDGQNTEAF

j_call: TRBJ1-2
v_call: TRBV14
clone_size: -
d_call: TRBD1
cdr3_aa: ASSPRTGGDYGYT

j_call: TRBJ2-7
v_call: TRBV18
clone_size: -
d_call: -
cdr3_aa: ASSPGRSSYEQY

j_call: TRBJ2-3
v_call: TRBV11-1
clone_size: -
d_call: -
cdr3_aa: ASSFGTPSTDTQY

j_call: TRBJ2-7
v_call: TRBV7-8
clone_size: -
d_call: TRBD1
cdr3_aa: ASSSPGQSYEQY

j_call: TRBJ2-1
v_call: TRBV11-2
clone_size: -
d_call: -
cdr3_aa: ASSSRVNEQF

j_call: TRBJ2-3
v_call: TRBV19
clone_size: -
d_call: TRBD2
cdr3_aa: ASSSGLAGSTDTQY

j_call: TRBJ1-5
v_call: TRBV4-1
clone_size: -
d_call: TRBD1
cdr3_aa: ASSQAPLSGGGQPQH

j_call: TRBJ2-3
v_call: TRBV6-4
clone_size: -
d_call: -
cdr3_aa: ASSEEEADTQY

j_call: TRBJ2-7
v_call: TRBV10-1
clone_size: -
d_call: -
cdr3_aa: ASSETGTPTYEQY

j_call: TRBJ2-1
v_call: TRBV21-1
clone_size: -
d_call: -
cdr3_aa: ASTLGGSSYNEQF

j_call: TRBJ2-3
v_call: TRBV20-1
clone_size: -
d_call: TRBD2
cdr3_aa: SARGGRTQY

j_call: TRBJ1-3
v_call: TRBV25-1
clone_size: -
d_call: TRBD1
cdr3_aa: ASSEWRAGGRGNTIY

j_call: TRBJ2-2
v_call: TRBV10-3
clone_size: once
d_call: -
cdr3_aa: AITERTGELF

j_call: TRBJ1-2
v_call: TRBV4-2
clone_size: -
d_call: -
cdr3_aa: ASSQLVGGGYT

j_call: TRBJ1-5
v_call: TRBV4-2
clone_size: few
d_call: TRBD1
cdr3_aa: ASSPYRDSNQPQH

j_call: TRBJ2-5
v_call: TRBV4-1
clone_size: -
d_call: TRBD1
cdr3_aa: ASSPEDRLAETQY

j_call: TRBJ1-2
v_call: TRBV7-2
clone_size: -
d_call: -
cdr3_aa: ASSLAGSGYT

j_call: TRBJ2-5
v_call: TRBV6-2/TRBV6-3
clone_size: -
d_call: TRBD2
cdr3_aa: ASSYRTSGWKTQY

j_call: TRBJ1-2
v_call: TRBV7-2
clone_size: -
d_call: TRBD1
cdr3_aa: ASSAQGVNYGYT

j_call: TRBJ1-2
v_call: TRBV10-2
clone_size: -
d_call: -
cdr3_aa: ASSDWGAHGYT

j_call: TRBJ1-3
v_call: TRBV5-1
clone_size: -
d_call: TRBD1
cdr3_aa: ASSVTGGSGNTIY

j_call: TRBJ2-3
v_call: TRBV3-1/TRBV3-2
clone_size: -
d_call: -
cdr3_aa: ASSQDSVARGDNTQY

j_call: TRBJ1-4
v_call: TRBV2
clone_size: -
d_call: TRBD1
cdr3_aa: ASSSGGEGPNEKLF

j_call: TRBJ2-7
v_call: TRBV6-1
clone_size: -
d_call: TRBD2
cdr3_aa: ASSDAKWREGGEQY

j_call: TRBJ2-7
v_call: TRBV2
clone_size: -
d_call: -
cdr3_aa: ASSDPRGLSYEQY

j_call: TRBJ1-5
v_call: TRBV3-1/TRBV3-2
clone_size: -
d_call: TRBD1
cdr3_aa: ASSFYRGQPQH

j_call: TRBJ2-3
v_call: TRBV2
clone_size: -
d_call: -
cdr3_aa: ASSERGGVPSDTQY

j_call: TRBJ2-7
v_call: TRBV3-1/TRBV3-2
clone_size: -
d_call: -
cdr3_aa: ASSQGDTSYEQY

j_call: TRBJ1-3
v_call: TRBV2
clone_size: -
d_call: -
cdr3_aa: ASRAGGNTIY

j_call: TRBJ2-2
v_call: TRBV7-9
clone_size: -
d_call: TRBD1
cdr3_aa: ASSQPLTGLGGELF

j_call: TRBJ1-5
v_call: TRBV5-1
clone_size: -
d_call: -
cdr3_aa: ASSQYSNQPQH

j_call: TRBJ2-7
v_call: TRBV28
clone_size: -
d_call: -
cdr3_aa: ASSLFRAEQY

j_call: TRBJ2-3
v_call: TRBV15
clone_size: -
d_call: TRBD2
cdr3_aa: ATSPGTSGSTDTQY

j_call: TRBJ2-7
v_call: TRBV3-1/TRBV3-2
clone_size: -
d_call: -
cdr3_aa: ASSDRAGIWYEQY

j_call: TRBJ1-5
v_call: TRBV3-1/TRBV3-2
clone_size: -
d_call: TRBD1
cdr3_aa: ASSQASPGQGCFSNQPQH

j_call: TRBJ1-1
v_call: TRBV30
clone_size: -
d_call: TRBD1
cdr3_aa: AWRLDRMNTEAF

j_call: TRBJ2-3
v_call: TRBV30
clone_size: -
d_call: TRBD1
cdr3_aa: AWSSGTGGTDTQY